This T cell receptor (beta chain) originates from a study of cytomegalovirus exposure and HLA in healthy donors. The length of the CDR3 is 14 residues. Germline CDR1 is SGHRS and CDR2 is YFSETQ. With 0 bases removed from V and 9 bases from J, the gap between germline ends came to 13 bases. PCR amplification relied on 60 Vbeta primers (plus 13 Jbeta primers). Assay used: immunoSEQ multiplex PCR; TCRdb lists only in-frame clones, some missing. The sample lists approximately 140,000 clones, around three quarters occurring once. The clonotype was recovered from a man between 40 and 49 years old in good health and CMV-seronegative. This chain links TRBV5-1 with TRBJ2-1; D remains ambiguous. The sample was PBMCs. CDR3 sequence (DNA): TGCGCCAGCAGCTTGGCGTTGGTGGTGAGTGAGCAGTTCTTC. The encoded protein is CASSLALVVSEQFF.